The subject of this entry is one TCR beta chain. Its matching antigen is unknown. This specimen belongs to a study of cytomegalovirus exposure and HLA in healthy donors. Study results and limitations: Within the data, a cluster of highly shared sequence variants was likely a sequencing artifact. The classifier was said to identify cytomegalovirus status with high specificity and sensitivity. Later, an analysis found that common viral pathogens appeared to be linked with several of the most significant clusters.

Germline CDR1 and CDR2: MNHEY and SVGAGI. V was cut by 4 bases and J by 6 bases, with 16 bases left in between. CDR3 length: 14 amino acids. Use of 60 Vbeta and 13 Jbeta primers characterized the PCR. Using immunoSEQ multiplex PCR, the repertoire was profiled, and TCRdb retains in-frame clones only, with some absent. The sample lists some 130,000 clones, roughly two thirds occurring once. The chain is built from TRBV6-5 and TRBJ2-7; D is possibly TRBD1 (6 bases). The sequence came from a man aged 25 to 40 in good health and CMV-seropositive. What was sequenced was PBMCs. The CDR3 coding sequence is TGTGCCAGCAGTTCCGACAGGACTGGCTCCGAGCAGTACTTC. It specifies CASSSDRTGSEQYF.